The rows below give T cell receptor beta chains drawn from one sample of a study of T cell responses to AZD1222 COVID-19 vaccine. TCRdb's copy holds only in-frame clones and misses some; the assay was immunoSEQ multiplex PCR. The data contain about 92,000 clones, roughly 93% of them singletons. The material sequenced was peripheral blood, taken on day 0 of AZD1222 vaccination. The receptors come from an adult in good health. Both conserved end residues are part of each CDR3. Fields, in order: D gene, V gene, clone size, J gene, CDR3 protein, CDR3 DNA. The D gene is left open where the match is weak. Some rows mark clone size as missing; the rest say once, few, many or name a class of expanded clone.

TRBD1	TRBV11-3	-	TRBJ2-7	CASSRDRANEQYF	TGTGCCAGCAGCAGGGACAGGGCCAACGAGCAGTACTTC
-	TRBV2	-	TRBJ1-6	CASSGRGYNSPLHF	TGTGCCAGCAGTGGCAGGGGCTATAATTCACCCCTCCACTTT
-	TRBV7-9	once	TRBJ2-3	CASSPFGGSTDTQYF	TGTGCCAGCAGCCCGTTTGGGGGGTCCACAGATACGCAGTATTTT
TRBD2	TRBV19	-	TRBJ2-5	CASSSRPAGRETQYF	TGTGCCAGTAGTTCCCGACCAGCGGGGCGGGAGACCCAGTACTTC
-	TRBV10-3	-	TRBJ2-1	CAISGNSGSYNEQFF	TGTGCCATCAGTGGGAATAGCGGCTCCTACAATGAGCAGTTCTTC
-	TRBV5-1	-	TRBJ2-2	CASSPPPDDISNTGELFF	TGCGCCAGCAGCCCTCCCCCGGACGACATTTCGAACACCGGGGAGCTGTTTTTT
-	TRBV28	-	TRBJ1-4	CASTPGEKLFF	TGTGCCAGCACCCCCGGCGAAAAACTGTTTTTT
-	TRBV6-6	-	TRBJ1-1	CASSYDNGNTEAFF	TGTGCCAGCAGTTACGACAACGGGAACACTGAAGCTTTCTTT
TRBD2	TRBV7-9	few	TRBJ2-2	CASSLTSGSNTGELFF	TGTGCCAGCAGCTTAACTAGCGGGAGCAACACCGGGGAGCTGTTTTTT
-	TRBV5-6	-	TRBJ2-5	CASSLAPGQETQYF	TGTGCCAGCAGCTTGGCACCCGGCCAAGAGACCCAGTACTTC
-	TRBV28	-	TRBJ2-7	CASSGGGHPYEQYF	TGTGCCAGCAGTGGGGGGGGACACCCCTACGAGCAGTACTTC
TRBD1	TRBV5-1	-	TRBJ1-4	CASSSGTGGEKLFF	TGCGCCAGCAGCTCCGGGACAGGGGGGGAAAAACTGTTTTTT
-	TRBV18	-	TRBJ2-2	CASSPELLGNTGELFF	TGTGCCAGCTCACCAGAACTACTAGGCAACACCGGGGAGCTGTTTTTT
TRBD2	TRBV7-3	-	TRBJ2-1	CASSSRLAGVNEQFF	TGTGCCAGCAGCAGCCGACTAGCGGGAGTCAATGAGCAGTTCTTC
-	TRBV4-1	-	TRBJ1-4	CASSQFGASNEKLFF	TGCGCCAGCAGCCAATTCGGGGCGTCTAATGAAAAACTGTTTTTT
TRBD1	TRBV13	-	TRBJ2-3	CASSNTWTGGNLGSTDTQYF	TGTGCCAGCAGTAACACGTGGACAGGGGGCAACCTGGGAAGCACAGATACGCAGTATTTT
TRBD2	TRBV11-2	few	TRBJ2-7	CASSRDYQEGEQYF	TGTGCCAGCAGCCGGGACTACCAAGAGGGCGAGCAGTACTTC
TRBD1	TRBV4-2	-	TRBJ1-5	CASSQDPGTGGQPQHF	TGTGCCAGCAGCCAAGATCCCGGGACAGGGGGCCAGCCCCAGCATTTT
-	TRBV19	-	TRBJ1-1	CASSIRGVSPGAFF	TGTGCCAGTAGTATTCGAGGGGTTTCCCCGGGAGCTTTCTTT
TRBD2	TRBV6-5	-	TRBJ2-1	CASSLLAGGFYNEQFF	TGTGCCAGCAGTTTACTAGCGGGGGGTTTCTACAATGAGCAGTTCTTC
-	TRBV18	-	TRBJ2-2	CASSPYGNANTGELFF	TGTGCCAGCTCACCGTACGGGAACGCGAACACCGGGGAGCTGTTTTTT
TRBD1	TRBV29-1	-	TRBJ1-3	CSVVGGGMGNTIYF	TGCAGCGTTGTAGGGGGCGGAATGGGAAACACCATATATTTT
-	TRBV18	-	TRBJ2-5	CASSPVQETQYF	TGTGCCAGCTCACCTGTCCAAGAGACCCAGTACTTC
-	TRBV3-1/TRBV3-2	-	TRBJ2-7	CASSSSYEQYF	TGTGCCAGCAGCTCCTCCTACGAGCAGTACTTC
-	TRBV4-3	-	TRBJ2-5	CASSRALANKGETQYF	TGCGCCAGCAGCCGAGCACTAGCTAATAAGGGGGAGACCCAGTACTTC
-	TRBV3-1/TRBV3-2	-	TRBJ2-1	CASSQGFREVDNEQFF	TGTGCCAGCAGCCAAGGTTTCAGGGAGGTGGACAATGAGCAGTTCTTC
-	TRBV9	few	TRBJ1-6	CASSTRRDYNSPLHF	TGTGCCAGCAGCACCAGACGGGACTATAATTCACCCCTCCACTTT
TRBD1	TRBV5-4	-	TRBJ1-2	CASSLAGQGSQGGYTF	TGTGCCAGCAGCTTGGCGGGACAGGGGAGTCAGGGCGGCTACACCTTC
TRBD1	TRBV12-3/TRBV12-4	-	TRBJ1-2	CASSLPTGLGYTF	TGTGCCAGCAGTTTACCGACAGGGTTGGGCTACACCTTC
-	TRBV4-3	-	TRBJ1-3	CASSQESTVGGTIYF	TGCGCCAGCAGCCAAGAGAGCACGGTTGGCGGCACCATATATTTT
-	TRBV24-1	few	TRBJ1-2	CATSEGYGYTF	TGTGCCACCAGTGAGGGCTATGGCTACACCTTC
-	TRBV10-2	-	TRBJ2-7	CASSFGTASYEQYF	TGCGCCAGCAGCTTCGGTACCGCCTCCTACGAGCAGTACTTC
-	TRBV6-5	-	TRBJ1-6	CASSYSLKGTPLHF	TGTGCCAGCAGTTACTCCTTAAAGGGGACACCCCTCCACTTT
-	TRBV9	-	TRBJ1-1	CASSSRSEMNTEAFF	TGTGCCAGCAGCTCCAGATCCGAGATGAACACTGAAGCTTTCTTT
TRBD1	TRBV9	-	TRBJ1-2	CASSADRFYGYTF	TGTGCCAGCAGCGCGGACAGGTTCTATGGCTACACCTTC
TRBD1	TRBV6-9	-	TRBJ1-2	CASHPPPTGKGSYGYTF	TGTGCCAGTCACCCTCCTCCGACAGGGAAAGGGAGCTATGGCTACACCTTC
TRBD2	TRBV3-1/TRBV3-2	-	TRBJ2-3	CASSLAGGRSSTDTQYF	TGTGCCAGCAGCCTAGCGGGGGGCCGATCTAGCACAGATACGCAGTATTTT
-	TRBV5-1	-	TRBJ2-7	CASSLGELVFRSTEQYF	TGCGCCAGCAGCTTGGGCGAGTTGGTTTTTCGCTCTACCGAGCAGTACTTC
TRBD2	TRBV7-3	-	TRBJ2-1	CASSINGTSGYNEQFF	TGTGCCAGCAGCATTAACGGGACTAGCGGATACAATGAGCAGTTCTTC
TRBD1	TRBV7-8	-	TRBJ2-4	CASSSQGVAKNIQYF	TGTGCCAGCAGCAGCCAGGGGGTGGCCAAAAACATTCAGTACTTC
-	TRBV6-5	-	TRBJ2-3	CASSYWEGVDTQYF	TGTGCCAGCAGTTACTGGGAGGGGGTAGATACGCAGTATTTT